This entry is about one TCR beta chain. The CDR3 runs 16 residues. Germline V gives CDR1 MGHRA, CDR2 YSYEKL. J lost 5 bases, V lost 0 bases, and 4 bases had no gene match. This sample stems from a study of blood T cells in healthy people across ages. A J-beta primer mix and a sample-barcoded 5' primer were used in a second PCR of about 7 to 11 cycles. Using its own MiXCR run on the 5' RACE reads, TCRdb lists one record per CDR3 protein. The table shows about 1.4 million distinct CDR3 sequences, with approximately 60% occurring only once. The sequence was obtained from a young man in good health. The sample taken for sequencing was blood. The rearrangement joins TRBV4-1 to TRBJ2-1, with 10 bases identical to TRBD2. The CDR3 coding sequence is TGCGCCAGCAGCCAAGAACGGACTAGCGGTAACAATGAGCAGTTCTTC. Translated: CASSQERTSGNNEQFF.